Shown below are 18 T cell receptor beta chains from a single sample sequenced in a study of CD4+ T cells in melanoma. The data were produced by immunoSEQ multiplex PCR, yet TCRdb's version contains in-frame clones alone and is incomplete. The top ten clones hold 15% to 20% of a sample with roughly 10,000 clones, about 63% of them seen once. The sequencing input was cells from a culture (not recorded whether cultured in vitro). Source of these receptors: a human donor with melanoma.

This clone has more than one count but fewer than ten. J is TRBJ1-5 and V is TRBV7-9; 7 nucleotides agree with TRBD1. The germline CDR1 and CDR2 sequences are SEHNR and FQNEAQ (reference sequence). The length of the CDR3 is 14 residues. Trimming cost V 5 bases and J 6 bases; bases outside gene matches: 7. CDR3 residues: CASSVEGAAQPQHF. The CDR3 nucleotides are TGTGCCAGCAGCGTGGAGGGGGCTGCTCAGCCCCAGCATTTT. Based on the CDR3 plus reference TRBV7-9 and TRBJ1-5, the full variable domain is DTGVSQNPRHKITKRGQNVTFRCDPISEHNRLYWYRQTLGQGPEFLTYFQNEAQLEKSRLLSDRFSAERPKGSFSTLEIQRTEQGDSAMYLCASSVEGAAQPQHFGDGTRLSIL.

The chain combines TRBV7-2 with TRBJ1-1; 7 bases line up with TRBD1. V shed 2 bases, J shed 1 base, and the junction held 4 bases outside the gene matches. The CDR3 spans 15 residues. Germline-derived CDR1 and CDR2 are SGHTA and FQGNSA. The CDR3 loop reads CASSLTYRGNTEAFF. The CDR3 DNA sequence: TGTGCCAGCAGCTTAACATACAGGGGGAACACTGAAGCTTTCTTT.

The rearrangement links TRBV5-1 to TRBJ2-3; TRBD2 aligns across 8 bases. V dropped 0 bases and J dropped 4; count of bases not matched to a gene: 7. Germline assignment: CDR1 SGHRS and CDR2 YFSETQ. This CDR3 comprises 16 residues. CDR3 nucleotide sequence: TGCGCCAGCAGCTTGGCGACGGGGGGGTACGCAGATACGCAGTATTTT. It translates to CASSLATGGYADTQYF.

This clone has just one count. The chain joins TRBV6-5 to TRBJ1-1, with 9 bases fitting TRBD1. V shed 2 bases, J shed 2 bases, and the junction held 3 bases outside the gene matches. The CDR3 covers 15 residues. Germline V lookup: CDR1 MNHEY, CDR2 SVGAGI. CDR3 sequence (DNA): TGTGCCAGCAGTTACGGGGACAGGGTCAACACTGAAGCTTTCTTT. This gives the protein CASSYGDRVNTEAFF.

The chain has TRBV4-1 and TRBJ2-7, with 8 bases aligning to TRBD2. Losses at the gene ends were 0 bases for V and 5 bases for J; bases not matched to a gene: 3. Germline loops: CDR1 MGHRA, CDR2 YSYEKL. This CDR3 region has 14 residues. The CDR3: CASSQEGTRNEQYF. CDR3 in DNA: TGCGCCAGCAGCCAAGAAGGGACTAGAAACGAGCAGTACTTC.

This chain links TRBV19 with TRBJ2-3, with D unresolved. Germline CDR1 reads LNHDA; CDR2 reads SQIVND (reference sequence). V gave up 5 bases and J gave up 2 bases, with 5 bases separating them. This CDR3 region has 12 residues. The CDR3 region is CASSALTDTQYF. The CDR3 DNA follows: TGTGCCAGTAGTGCCCTCACAGATACGCAGTATTTT.

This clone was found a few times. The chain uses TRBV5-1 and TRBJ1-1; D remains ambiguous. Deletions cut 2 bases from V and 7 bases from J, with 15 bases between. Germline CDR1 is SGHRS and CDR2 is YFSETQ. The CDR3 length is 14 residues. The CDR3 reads CASSFGRLGGEAFF. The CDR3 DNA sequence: TGCGCCAGCAGCTTCGGTCGTCTTGGAGGTGAAGCTTTCTTT.

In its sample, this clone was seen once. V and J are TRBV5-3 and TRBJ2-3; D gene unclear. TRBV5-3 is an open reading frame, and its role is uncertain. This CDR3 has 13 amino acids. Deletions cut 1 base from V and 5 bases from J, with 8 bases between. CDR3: CARSLLLGDTQYF. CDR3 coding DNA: TGTGCCAGAAGCTTGCTGCTTGGAGATACGCAGTATTTT.

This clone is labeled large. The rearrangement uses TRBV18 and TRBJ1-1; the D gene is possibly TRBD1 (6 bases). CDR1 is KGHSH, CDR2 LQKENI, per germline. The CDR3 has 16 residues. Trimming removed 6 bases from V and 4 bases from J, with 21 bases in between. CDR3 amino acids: CASSPDRLTAGTEAFF. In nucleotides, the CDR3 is TGTGCCAGCTCTCCAGACAGGCTAACTGCGGGCACTGAAGCTTTCTTT.

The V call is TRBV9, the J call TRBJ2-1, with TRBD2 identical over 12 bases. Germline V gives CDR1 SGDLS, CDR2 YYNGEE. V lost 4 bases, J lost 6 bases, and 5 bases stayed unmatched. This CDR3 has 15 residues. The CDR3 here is CASSLAGGPRNEQFF. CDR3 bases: TGTGCCAGCAGCCTAGCGGGGGGGCCCCGCAATGAGCAGTTCTTC.

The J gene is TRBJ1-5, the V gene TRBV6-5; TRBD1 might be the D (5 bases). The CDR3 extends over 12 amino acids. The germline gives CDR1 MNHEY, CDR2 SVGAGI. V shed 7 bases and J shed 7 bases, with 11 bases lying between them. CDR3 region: CASTGLKQPQHF. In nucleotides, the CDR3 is TGTGCCAGCACAGGGCTAAAACAGCCCCAGCATTTT.

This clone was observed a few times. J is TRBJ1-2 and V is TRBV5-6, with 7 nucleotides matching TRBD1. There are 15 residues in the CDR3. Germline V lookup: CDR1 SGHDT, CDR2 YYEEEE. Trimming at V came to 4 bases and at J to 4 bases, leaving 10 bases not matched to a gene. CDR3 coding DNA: TGTGCCAGCAGCCGGACAGGCGAGGACCTCTATGGCTACACCTTC. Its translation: CASSRTGEDLYGYTF.

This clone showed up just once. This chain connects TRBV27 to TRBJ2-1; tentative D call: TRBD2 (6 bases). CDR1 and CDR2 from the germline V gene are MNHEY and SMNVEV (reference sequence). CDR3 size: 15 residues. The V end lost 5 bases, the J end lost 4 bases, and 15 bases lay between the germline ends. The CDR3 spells CASSGGSSRYNEQFF. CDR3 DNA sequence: TGTGCCAGCAGTGGGGGGAGTAGCAGGTACAATGAGCAGTTCTTC.

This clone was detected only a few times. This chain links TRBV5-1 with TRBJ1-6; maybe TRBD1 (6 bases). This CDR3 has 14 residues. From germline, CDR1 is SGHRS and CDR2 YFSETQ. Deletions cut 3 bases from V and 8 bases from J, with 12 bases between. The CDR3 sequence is CASSSETGYSPLHF. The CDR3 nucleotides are TGCGCCAGCAGCTCAGAGACAGGCTATTCACCCCTCCACTTT.

The CDR3 sequence is CSVEDRVEVSTDTQYF. CDR3 sequence (DNA): TGCAGCGTTGAAGATCGGGTCGAGGTGAGCACAGATACGCAGTATTTT. This chain connects TRBV29-1 to TRBJ2-3; D ambiguous. V was trimmed by 0 bases and J by 0 bases, leaving 13 bases between them. Germline-derived CDR1 and CDR2 are SQVTM and ANQGSEA. This CDR3 contains 16 residues.

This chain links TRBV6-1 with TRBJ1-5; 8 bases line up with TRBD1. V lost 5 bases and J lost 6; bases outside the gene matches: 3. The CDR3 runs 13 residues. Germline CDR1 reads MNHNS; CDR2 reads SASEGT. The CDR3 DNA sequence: TGTGCCAGCAGTACAGGGGGAGGTCAGCCCCAGCATTTT. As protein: CASSTGGGQPQHF.

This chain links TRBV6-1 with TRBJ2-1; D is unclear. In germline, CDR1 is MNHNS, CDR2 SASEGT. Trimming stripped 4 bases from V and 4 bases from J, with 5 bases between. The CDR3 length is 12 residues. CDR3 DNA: TGTGCCAGCAGTGGTGGTTACAATGAGCAGTTCTTC. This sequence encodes CASSGGYNEQFF.

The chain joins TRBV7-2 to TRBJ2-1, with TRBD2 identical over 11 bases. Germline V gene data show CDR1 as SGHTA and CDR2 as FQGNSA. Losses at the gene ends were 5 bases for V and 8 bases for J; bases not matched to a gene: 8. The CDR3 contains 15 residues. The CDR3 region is CASSPRLAGRDEQFF. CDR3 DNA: TGTGCCAGCAGCCCTAGACTAGCGGGGAGGGATGAGCAGTTCTTC.